These 3 T cell receptor beta chains originate from one sample sequenced in a study of blood T cell repertoires in COVID-19. Generated by immunoSEQ multiplex PCR, the TCRdb table keeps only in-frame clones and is missing some. The sample carries 50,000 to 55,000 clones, 70% to 85% recorded once. Sequencing used peripheral blood. These receptors were collected from a man of 80 years or more with COVID-19, enrolled during active disease.

This clone has only a few counts. The chain couples TRBV6-5 to TRBJ1-6, with 7 positions matching TRBD1. The CDR3 has 13 amino acids. After removal of 10 bases from V and 7 bases from J, the junction contained 7 bases not matched to a gene. Looked up from germline, CDR1 is MNHEY and CDR2 is SVGAGI. The chain's CDR3 is CATLRQGNSPLHF. The CDR3 DNA is TGTGCCACCCTCCGACAGGGAAATTCACCCCTCCACTTT.

This chain joins TRBV4-1 and TRBJ1-6; D uncertain. Trimming stripped 0 bases from V and 1 base from J, with 7 bases between. The CDR3 is 16 residues long. The germline CDR1 and CDR2 sequences are MGHRA and YSYEKL. The CDR3 protein is CASSQDSGSYNSPLHF. CDR3 DNA sequence: TGCGCCAGCAGCCAAGATTCGGGATCCTATAATTCACCCCTCCACTTT.

The genes are TRBV24-1 and TRBJ2-7; D may be TRBD2 (6 bases). Germline CDR1 reads KGHDR; CDR2 reads SFDVKD. The CDR3 consists of 14 residues. V was clipped by 6 bases and J by 3 bases, with 14 bases between them. The CDR3 region is CATSCGIRDYEQYF. In nucleotides, the CDR3 is TGTGCCACCAGTTGCGGGATCAGGGACTACGAGCAGTACTTC.